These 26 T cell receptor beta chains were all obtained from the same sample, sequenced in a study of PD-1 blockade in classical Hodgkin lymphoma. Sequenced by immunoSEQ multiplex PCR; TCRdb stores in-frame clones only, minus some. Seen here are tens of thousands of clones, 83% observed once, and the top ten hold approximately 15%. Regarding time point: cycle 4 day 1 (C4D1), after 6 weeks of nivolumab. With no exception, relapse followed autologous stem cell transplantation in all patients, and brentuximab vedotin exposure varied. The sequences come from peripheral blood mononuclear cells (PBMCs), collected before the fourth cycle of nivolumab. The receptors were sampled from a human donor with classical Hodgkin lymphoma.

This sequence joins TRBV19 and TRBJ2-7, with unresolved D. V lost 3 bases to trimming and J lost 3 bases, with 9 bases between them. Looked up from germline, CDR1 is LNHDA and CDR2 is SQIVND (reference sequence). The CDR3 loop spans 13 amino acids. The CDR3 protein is CASSIGPGYEQYF. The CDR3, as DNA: TGTGCCAGTAGTATTGGCCCCGGCTACGAGCAGTACTTC. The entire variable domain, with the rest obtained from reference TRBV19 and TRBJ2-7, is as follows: DGGITQSPKYLFRKEGQNVTLSCEQNLNHDAMYWYRQDPGQGLRLIYYSQIVNDFQKGDIAEGYSVSREKKESFPLTVTSAQKNPTAFYLCASSIGPGYEQYFGPGTRLTVT.

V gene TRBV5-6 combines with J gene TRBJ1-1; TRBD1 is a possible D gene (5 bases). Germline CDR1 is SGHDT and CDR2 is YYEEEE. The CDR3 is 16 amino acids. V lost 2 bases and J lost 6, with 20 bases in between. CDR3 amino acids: CASSFTQGRRDAEAFF. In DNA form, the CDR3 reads TGTGCCAGCAGCTTCACGCAGGGCCGTCGTGACGCTGAAGCTTTCTTT.

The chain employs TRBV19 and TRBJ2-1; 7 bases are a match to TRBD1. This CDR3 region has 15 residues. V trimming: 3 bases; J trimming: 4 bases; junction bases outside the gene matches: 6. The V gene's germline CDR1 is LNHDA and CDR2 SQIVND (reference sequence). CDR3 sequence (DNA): TGTGCCAGTAGTATGCCTGGACAGGTTTACAATGAGCAGTTCTTC. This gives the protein CASSMPGQVYNEQFF.

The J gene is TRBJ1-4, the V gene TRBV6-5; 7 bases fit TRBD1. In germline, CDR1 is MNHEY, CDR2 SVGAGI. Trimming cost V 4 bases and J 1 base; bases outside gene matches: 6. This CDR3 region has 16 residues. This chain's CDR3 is CASSSSRQGTNEKLFF. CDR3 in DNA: TGTGCCAGCAGTTCCTCGAGACAGGGAACTAATGAAAAACTGTTTTTT.

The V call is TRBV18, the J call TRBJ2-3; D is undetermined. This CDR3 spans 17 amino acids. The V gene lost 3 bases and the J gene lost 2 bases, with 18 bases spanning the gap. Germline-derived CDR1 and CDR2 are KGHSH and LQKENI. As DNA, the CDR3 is TGTGCCAGCTCACCGAATTGGCTACAACTTTCCACAGATACGCAGTATTTT. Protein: CASSPNWLQLSTDTQYF.

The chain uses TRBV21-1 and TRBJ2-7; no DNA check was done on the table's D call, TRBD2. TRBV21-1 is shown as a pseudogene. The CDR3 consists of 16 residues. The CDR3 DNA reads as TGTGCCAGCAGCAGCCCTCTAGCGGGAATTAATAGCGAGCAGTACTTC. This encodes CASSSPLAGINSEQYF.

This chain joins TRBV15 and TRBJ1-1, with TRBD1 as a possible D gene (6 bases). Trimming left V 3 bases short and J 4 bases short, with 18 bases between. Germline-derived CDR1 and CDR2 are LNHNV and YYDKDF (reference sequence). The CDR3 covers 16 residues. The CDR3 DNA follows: TGTGCCACCAGCAGGGGGCCTGGGGGGGCTATCACTGAAGCTTTCTTT. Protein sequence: CATSRGPGGAITEAFF.

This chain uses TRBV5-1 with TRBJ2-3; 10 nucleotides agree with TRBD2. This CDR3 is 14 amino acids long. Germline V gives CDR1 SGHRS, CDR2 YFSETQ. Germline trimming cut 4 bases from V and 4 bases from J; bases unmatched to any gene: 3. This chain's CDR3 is CASSTSGRADTQYF. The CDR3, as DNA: TGCGCCAGCAGCACCAGCGGGAGGGCAGATACGCAGTATTTT.

The CDR3, as DNA: TGTGCCAGCAGTGAATTTGGTAGCGGGGAGTTCCGGCAGTCCTACGAGCAGTACTTC. It is translated as CASSEFGSGEFRQSYEQYF. The chain joins TRBV6-1 to TRBJ2-7; 8 nucleotides agree with TRBD2. The CDR3 runs 19 residues. Germline loops: CDR1 MNHNS, CDR2 SASEGT. V trimming: 2 bases; J trimming: 1 base; junction bases outside the gene matches: 16.

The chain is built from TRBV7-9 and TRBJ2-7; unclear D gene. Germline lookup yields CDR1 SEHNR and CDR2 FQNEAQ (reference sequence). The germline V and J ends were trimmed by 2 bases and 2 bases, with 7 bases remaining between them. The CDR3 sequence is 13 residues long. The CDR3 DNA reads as TGTGCCAGCAGCTTAAGGCGAACCTACGAGCAGTACTTC. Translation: CASSLRRTYEQYF. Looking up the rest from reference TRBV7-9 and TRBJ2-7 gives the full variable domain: DTGVSQNPRHKITKRGQNVTFRCDPISEHNRLYWYRQTLGQGPEFLTYFQNEAQLEKSRLLSDRFSAERPKGSFSTLEIQRTEQGDSAMYLCASSLRRTYEQYFGPGTRLTVT.

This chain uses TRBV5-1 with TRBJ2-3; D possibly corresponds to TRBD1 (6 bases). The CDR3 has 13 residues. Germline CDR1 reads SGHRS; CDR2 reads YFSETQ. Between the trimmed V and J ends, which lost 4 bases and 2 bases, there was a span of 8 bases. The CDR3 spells CASSRDNTDTQYF. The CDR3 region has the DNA TGCGCCAGCAGCAGGGACAACACAGATACGCAGTATTTT. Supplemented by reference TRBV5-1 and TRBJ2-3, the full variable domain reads KAGVTQTPRYLIKTRGQQVTLSCSPISGHRSVSWYQQTPGQGLQFLFEYFSETQRNKGNFPGRFSGRQFSNSRSEMNVSTLELGDSALYLCASSRDNTDTQYFGPGTRLTVL.

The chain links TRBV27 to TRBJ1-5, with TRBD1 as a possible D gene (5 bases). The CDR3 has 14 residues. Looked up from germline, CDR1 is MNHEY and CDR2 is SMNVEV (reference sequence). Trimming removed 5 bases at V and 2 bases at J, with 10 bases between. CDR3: CASSPGTGNQPQHF. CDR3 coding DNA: TGTGCCAGCAGTCCAGGGACTGGCAATCAGCCCCAGCATTTT.

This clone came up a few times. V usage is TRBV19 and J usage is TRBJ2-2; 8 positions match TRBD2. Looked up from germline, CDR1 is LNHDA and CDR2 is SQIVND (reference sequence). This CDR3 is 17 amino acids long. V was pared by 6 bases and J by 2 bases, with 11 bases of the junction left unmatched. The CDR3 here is CASRISGNLINTGELFF. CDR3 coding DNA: TGTGCCAGTAGGATTAGCGGGAACCTCATTAACACCGGGGAGCTGTTTTTT.

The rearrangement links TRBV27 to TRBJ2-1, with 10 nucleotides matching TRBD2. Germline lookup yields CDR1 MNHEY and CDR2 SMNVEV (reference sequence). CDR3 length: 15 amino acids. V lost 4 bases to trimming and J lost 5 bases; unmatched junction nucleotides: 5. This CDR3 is CASSSRLAGNNEQFF. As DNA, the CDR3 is TGTGCCAGCAGTTCCCGACTAGCGGGCAACAATGAGCAGTTCTTC.

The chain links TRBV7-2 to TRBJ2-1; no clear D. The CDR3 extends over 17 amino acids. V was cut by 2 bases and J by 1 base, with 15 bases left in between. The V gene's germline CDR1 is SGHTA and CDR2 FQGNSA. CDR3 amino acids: CASSLRSSRASYNEQFF. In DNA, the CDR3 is TGTGCCAGCAGCTTACGGTCTTCAAGGGCTTCCTACAATGAGCAGTTCTTC.

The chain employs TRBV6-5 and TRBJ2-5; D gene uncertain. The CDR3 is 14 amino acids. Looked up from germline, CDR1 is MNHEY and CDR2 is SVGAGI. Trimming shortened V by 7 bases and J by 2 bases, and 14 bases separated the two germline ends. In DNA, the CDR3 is TGTGCCAGCAACGTTCAAGGGCTACAAGAGACCCAGTACTTC. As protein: CASNVQGLQETQYF.

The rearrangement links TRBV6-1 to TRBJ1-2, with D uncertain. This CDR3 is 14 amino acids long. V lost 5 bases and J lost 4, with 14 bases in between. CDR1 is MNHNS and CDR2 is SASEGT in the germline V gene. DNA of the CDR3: TGTGCCAGCAGTTCCCGGACCGTAGGCTATGGCTACACCTTC. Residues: CASSSRTVGYGYTF.

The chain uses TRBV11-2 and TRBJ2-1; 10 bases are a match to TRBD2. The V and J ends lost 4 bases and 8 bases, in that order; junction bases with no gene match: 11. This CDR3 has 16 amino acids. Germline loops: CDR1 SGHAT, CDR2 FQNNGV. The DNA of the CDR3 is TGTGCCAGCAGCTCAGGGAGCGGGAGGGGTTCAGATGAGCAGTTCTTC. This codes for CASSSGSGRGSDEQFF. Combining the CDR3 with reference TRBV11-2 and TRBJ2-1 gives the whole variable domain EAGVAQSPRYKIIEKRQSVAFWCNPISGHATLYWYQQILGQGPKLLIQFQNNGVVDDSQLPKDRFSAERLKGVDSTLKIQPAKLEDSAVYLCASSSGSGRGSDEQFFGPGTRLTVL.

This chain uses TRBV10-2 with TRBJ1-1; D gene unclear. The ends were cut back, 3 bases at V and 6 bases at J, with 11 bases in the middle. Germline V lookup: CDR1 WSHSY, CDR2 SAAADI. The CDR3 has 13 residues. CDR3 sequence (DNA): TGCGCCAGCAGTGATAGGTCCAAATCTGAAGCTTTCTTT. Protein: CASSDRSKSEAFF.

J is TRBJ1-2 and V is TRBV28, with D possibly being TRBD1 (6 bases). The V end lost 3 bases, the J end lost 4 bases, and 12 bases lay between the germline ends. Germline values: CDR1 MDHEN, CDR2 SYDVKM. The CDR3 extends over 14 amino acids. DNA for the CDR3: TGTGCCAGCAGTTTCTACAGGGTTTCCTATGGCTACACCTTC. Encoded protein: CASSFYRVSYGYTF.

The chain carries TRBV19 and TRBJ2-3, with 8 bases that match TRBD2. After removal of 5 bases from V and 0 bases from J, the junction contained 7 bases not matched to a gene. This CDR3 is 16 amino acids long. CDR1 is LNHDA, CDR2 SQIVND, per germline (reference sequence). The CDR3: CASSSLAGSSTDTQYF. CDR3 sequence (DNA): TGTGCCAGTAGTTCCTTAGCGGGATCTAGCACAGATACGCAGTATTTT.

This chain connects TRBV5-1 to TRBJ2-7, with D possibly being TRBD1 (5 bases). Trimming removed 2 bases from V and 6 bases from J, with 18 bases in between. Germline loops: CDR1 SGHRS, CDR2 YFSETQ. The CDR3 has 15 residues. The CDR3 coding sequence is TGCGCCAGCAGCTTCTCGCAGGGTTTTATCGGCGAGCAGTACTTC. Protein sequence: CASSFSQGFIGEQYF.

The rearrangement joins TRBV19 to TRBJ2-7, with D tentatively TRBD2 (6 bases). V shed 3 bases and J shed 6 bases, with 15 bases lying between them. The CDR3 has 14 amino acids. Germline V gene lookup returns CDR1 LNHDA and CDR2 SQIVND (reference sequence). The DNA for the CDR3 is TGTGCCAGTAGTATCGCGGCTAGCGCTGGCGAGCAGTACTTC. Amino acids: CASSIAASAGEQYF.

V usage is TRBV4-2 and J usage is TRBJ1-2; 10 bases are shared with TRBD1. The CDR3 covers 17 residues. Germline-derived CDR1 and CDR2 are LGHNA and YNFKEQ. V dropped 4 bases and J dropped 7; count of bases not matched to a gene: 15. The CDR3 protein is CASSPPGTGVGDGGYTF. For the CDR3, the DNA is TGTGCCAGCAGCCCACCGGGGACAGGGGTCGGGGACGGTGGCTACACCTTC.

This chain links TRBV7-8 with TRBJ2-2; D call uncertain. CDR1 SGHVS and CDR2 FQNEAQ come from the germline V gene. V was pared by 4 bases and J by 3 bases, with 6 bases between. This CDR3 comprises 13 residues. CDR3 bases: TGTGCCAGCAGCTCATCTCACACCGGGGAGCTGTTTTTT. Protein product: CASSSSHTGELFF.

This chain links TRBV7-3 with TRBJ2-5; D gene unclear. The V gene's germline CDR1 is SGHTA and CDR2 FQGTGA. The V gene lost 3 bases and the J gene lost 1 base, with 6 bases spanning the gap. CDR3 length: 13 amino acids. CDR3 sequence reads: CASSFGIQETQYF. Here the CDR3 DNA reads TGTGCCAGCAGCTTTGGCATCCAAGAGACCCAGTACTTC.